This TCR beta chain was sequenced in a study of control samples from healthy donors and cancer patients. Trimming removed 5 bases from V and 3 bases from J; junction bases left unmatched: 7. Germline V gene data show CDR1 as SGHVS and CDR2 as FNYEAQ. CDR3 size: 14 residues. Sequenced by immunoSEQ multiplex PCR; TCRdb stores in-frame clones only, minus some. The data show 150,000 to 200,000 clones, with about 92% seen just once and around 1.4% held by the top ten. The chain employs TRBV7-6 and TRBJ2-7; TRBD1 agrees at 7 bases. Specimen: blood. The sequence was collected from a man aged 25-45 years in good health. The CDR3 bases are TGTGCCAGCAGCAACCGGGACAGCGACTACGAGCAGTACTTC. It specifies CASSNRDSDYEQYF.